This T cell receptor beta chain was identified during a study of T cells in Graves' hyperthyroidism and ophthalmopathy. Diagnostic assessment was based on clinical symptoms, serum thyroxine and TRAb, thyroid ultrasound and orbital computed tomography. PBMCs stemmed from more than 7.5 ml fresh peripheral blood. RNA transcripts yielded amplified TCR beta CDR3 regions. When the TCR CDR3 underwent first-round RT-PCR, the HTBI primer set was used. In TCRdb, the multiplex PCR reads were re-called with MiXCR into one record per CDR3 protein. The profile shows 600,000 or so distinct CDR3 sequences, more than 13% of them singletons. This clonotype has only a few counts. Germline V CDR1 and CDR2: MNHEY, SMNVEV (reference sequence). This CDR3 contains 13 residues. The germline V and J ends were trimmed by 7 bases and 11 bases, with 17 bases remaining between them.

The chain has TRBV27 and TRBJ1-4; a possible D gene is TRBD1 (5 bases). Source material: blood. This TCR was recovered from a woman aged 18-29 years with Graves' ophthalmopathy. This CDR3 reads CASKQAVVGKLFF. CDR3 DNA sequence: TGTGCCAGCAAACAGGCAGTTGTCGGCAAACTGTTTTTT.